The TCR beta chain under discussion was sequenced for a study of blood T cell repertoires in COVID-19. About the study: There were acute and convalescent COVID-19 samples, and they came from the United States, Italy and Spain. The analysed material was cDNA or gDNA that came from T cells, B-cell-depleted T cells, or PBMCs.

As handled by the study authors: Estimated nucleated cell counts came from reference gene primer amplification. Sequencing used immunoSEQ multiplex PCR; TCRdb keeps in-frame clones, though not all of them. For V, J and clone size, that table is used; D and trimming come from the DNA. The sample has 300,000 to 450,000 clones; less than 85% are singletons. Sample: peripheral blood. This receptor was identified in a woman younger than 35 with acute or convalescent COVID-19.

The CDR3 DNA follows: TGTGCCACCAGCAGTAGCTACGGAGCCTATGGCTACACCTTC. Translating gives CATSSSYGAYGYTF. The V gene is TRBV15, the J gene TRBJ1-2; D uncertain. V dropped 3 bases and J dropped 4 bases, with 12 bases sitting between them. Germline V gene data show CDR1 as LNHNV and CDR2 as YYDKDF (reference sequence). CDR3 size: 14 residues.